This TCR beta chain was profiled in a study of neurological immune-mediated disorders. TCRdb called the 5' RACE reads again in MiXCR, with one record for every CDR3 protein. Among approximately 30,000 distinct CDR3 sequences listed, more than 14% were seen once. The V gene's germline CDR1 is KGHSH and CDR2 LQKENI. J was trimmed by 4 bases and V by 3 bases; bases with no gene match: 9. CDR3 length: 16 amino acids. This clonotype was seen repeatedly, ten times or more. The TCR comes from a man aged 70-80 years in good health. V is TRBV18 and J is TRBJ2-3; 8 bases match TRBD1. Input material: PBMCs. CDR3 bases: TGTGCCAGCTCACCCCCAGGGGGCCTACTCTCAGATACGCAGTATTTT. It specifies CASSPPGGLLSDTQYF.